Detailed here is one TCR beta chain. Its antigen remains unidentified. This CDR3 contains 15 residues. These data belong to a study of identical twins. Findings and limits, study-wide: Rather than following the same donors, the conclusions depended on cross-sectional statistical analysis. There were fewer insertions in abundant cord blood beta clonotypes, but memory repertoires showed no such pattern.

TCRdb reanalysed the 5' RACE reads using MiXCR and keeps one entry per CDR3 protein. The repertoire holds more than 400,000 distinct CDR3 sequences, with roughly 15% as singletons. The same data also went into a second study, on yellow fever vaccine responses in identical twins. That paper notes: Reported findings indicate that twins' vaccine T cell responses seemed partially convergent, partially personalized.

This TCR came from a woman in her late teens or twenties in good health. The J gene is TRBJ2-7, the V gene TRBV21-1; the table's D call, TRBD2, was not checked against the DNA. TRBV21-1 is labeled a pseudogene. The sample was CD4+ T cells sorted from blood. The chain's CDR3 is CASKEEAPSSYEQYV. The CDR3 nucleotides are TGTGCCAGCAAAGAGGAGGCCCCGAGCTCCTACGAGCAGTACGTC.